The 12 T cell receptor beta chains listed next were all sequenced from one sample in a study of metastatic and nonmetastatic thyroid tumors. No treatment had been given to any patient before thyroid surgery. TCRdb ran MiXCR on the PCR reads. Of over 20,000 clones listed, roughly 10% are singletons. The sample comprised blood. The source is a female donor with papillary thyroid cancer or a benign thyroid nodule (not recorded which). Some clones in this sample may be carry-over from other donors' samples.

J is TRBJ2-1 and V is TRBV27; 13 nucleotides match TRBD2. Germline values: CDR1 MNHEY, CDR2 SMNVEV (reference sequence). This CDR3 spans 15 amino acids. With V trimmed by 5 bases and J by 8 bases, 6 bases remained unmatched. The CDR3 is CASSPHGLAGDEQFF. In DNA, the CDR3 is TGTGCCAGCAGTCCCCATGGACTAGCGGGAGATGAGCAGTTCTTC.

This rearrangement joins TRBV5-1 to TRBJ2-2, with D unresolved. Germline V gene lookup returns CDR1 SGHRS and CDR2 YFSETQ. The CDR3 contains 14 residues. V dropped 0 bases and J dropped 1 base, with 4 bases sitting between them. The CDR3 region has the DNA TGCGCCAGCAGCTTGGATCGGAACACCGGGGAGCTGTTTTTT. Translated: CASSLDRNTGELFF.

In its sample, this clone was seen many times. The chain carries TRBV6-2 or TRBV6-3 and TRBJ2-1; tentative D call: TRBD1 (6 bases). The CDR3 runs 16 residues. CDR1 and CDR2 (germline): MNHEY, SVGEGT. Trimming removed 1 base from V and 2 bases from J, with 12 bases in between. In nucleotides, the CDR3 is TGTGCCAGCAGTTACTTCACAGGGACCCCCTACAATGAGCAGTTCTTC. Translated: CASSYFTGTPYNEQFF.

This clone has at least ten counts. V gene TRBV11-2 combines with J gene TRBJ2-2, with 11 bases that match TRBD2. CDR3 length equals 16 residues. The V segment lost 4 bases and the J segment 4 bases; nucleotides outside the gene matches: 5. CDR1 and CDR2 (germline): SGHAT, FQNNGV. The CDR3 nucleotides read TGTGCCAGCAGCTCCGGGACTAGCGGCCTCACCGGGGAGCTGTTTTTT. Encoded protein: CASSSGTSGLTGELFF.

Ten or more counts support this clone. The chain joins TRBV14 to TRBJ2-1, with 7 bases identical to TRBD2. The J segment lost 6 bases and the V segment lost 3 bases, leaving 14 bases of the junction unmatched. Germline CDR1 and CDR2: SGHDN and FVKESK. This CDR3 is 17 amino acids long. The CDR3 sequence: CASSHLLAAAGLNEQFF. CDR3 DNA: TGTGCCAGCAGCCACCTCCTAGCGGCCGCCGGTCTCAATGAGCAGTTCTTC.

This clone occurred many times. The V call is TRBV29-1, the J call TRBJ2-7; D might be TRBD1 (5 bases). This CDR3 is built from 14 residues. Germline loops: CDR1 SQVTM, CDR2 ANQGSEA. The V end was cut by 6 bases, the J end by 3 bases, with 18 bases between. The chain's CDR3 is CSVVDRDRNYEQYF. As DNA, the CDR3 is TGCAGCGTAGTAGACAGAGATAGAAACTACGAGCAGTACTTC.

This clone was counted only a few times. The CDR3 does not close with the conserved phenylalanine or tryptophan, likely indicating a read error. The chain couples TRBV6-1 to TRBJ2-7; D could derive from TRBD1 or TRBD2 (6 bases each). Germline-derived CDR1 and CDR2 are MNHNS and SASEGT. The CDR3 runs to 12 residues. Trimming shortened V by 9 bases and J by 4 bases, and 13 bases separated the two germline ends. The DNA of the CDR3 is TGTGCCAGTAGGGGGGCAATATACGAGCAGTACTTA. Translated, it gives CASRGAIYEQYL.

CDR3 amino acids: CSASIRGRSSLDEQFF. In DNA form, the CDR3 reads TGCAGTGCTAGCATTCGCGGGAGGTCCAGTCTCGATGAGCAGTTCTTC. The chain is built from TRBV20-1 and TRBJ2-1; 8 bases match TRBD2. This CDR3 comprises 16 residues. V shed 3 bases, J shed 8 bases, and the junction held 15 bases outside the gene matches. Germline CDR1 DFQATT, CDR2 SNEGSKA (reference sequence).

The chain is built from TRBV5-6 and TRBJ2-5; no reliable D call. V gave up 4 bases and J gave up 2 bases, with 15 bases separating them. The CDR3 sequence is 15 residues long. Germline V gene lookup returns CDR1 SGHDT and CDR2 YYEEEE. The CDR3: CASSPSRTSQETQYF. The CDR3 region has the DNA TGTGCCAGCAGCCCCTCCAGGACGAGTCAAGAGACCCAGTACTTC.

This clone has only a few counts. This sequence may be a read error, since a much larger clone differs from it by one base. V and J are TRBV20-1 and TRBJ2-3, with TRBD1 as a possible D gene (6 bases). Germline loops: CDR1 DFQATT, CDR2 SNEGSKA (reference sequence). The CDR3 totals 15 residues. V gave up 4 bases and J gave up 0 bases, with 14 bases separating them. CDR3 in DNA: TGCAGTGCTAAACCCAGGGGTATCAGCACAGATACGCAGTATTTT. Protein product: CSAKPRGISTDTQYF.

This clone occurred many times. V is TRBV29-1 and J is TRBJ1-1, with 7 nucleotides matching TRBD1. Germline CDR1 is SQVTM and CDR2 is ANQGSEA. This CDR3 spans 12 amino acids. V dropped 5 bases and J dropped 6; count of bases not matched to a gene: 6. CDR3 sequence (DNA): TGCAGCGTTCGACAGGGAGGGGCTGAAGCTTTCTTT. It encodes CSVRQGGAEAFF.

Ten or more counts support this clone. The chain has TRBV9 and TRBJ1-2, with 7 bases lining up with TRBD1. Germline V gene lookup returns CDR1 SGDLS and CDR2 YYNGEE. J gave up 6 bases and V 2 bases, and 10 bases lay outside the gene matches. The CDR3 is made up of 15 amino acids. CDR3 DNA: TGTGCCAGCAGCGTTACCGGCAGGGGGAGGGATGGCTACACCTTC. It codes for CASSVTGRGRDGYTF.